In its sample, the clone carrying this T cell receptor (beta chain) was seen once. Its antigen is still unknown. TCRdb's table, derived via immunoSEQ multiplex PCR, lists solely in-frame clones and lacks some. The repertoire consists of tens of thousands of clones, with 85% to 90% occurring once and the leading ten covering approximately 2.6%. This CDR3 has 15 residues. V lost 5 bases and J lost 2; bases outside the gene matches: 8. Germline V gene data show CDR1 as SGHAT and CDR2 as FQNNGV. This entry belongs to a study of T cell responses to AZD1222 COVID-19 vaccine. General study points: Unmutated regions of variants are reportedly targeted by nearly half of spike-specific TCRs. The peak T cell response came first, and repertoires were sampled only after it.

The source of this sequence is an adult in good health. The V call is TRBV11-2, the J call TRBJ2-7; TRBD1 matches 8 bases. This material consisted of peripheral blood, taken on day 0 of MenACWY control vaccination. DNA of the CDR3: TGTGCCAGCAGCCCCGGGACAGGATCCCCCTACGAGCAGTACTTC. Protein product: CASSPGTGSPYEQYF.